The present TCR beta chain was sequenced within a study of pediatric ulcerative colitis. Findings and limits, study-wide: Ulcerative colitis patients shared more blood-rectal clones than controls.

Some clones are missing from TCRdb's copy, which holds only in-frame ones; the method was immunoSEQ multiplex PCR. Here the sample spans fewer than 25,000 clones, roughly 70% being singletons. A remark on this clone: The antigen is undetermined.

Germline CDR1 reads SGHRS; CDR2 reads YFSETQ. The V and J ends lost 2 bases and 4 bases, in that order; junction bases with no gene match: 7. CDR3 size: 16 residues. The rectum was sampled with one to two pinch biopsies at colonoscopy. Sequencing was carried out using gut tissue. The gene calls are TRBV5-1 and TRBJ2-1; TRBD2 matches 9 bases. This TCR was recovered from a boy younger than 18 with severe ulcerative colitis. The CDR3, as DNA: TGCGCCAGCAGCTTCCACCGCGGGGGGGCTTACAATGAGCAGTTCTTC. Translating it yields CASSFHRGGAYNEQFF.